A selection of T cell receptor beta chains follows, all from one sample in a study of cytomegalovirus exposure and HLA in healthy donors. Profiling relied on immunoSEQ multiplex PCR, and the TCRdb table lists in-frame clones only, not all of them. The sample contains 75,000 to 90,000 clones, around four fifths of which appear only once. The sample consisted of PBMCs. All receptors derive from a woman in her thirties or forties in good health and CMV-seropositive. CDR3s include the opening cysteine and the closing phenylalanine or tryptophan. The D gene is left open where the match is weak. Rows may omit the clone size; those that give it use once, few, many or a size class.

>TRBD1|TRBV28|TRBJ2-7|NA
TGTGCCAGCAGACAAACCGGGACAGGGTTTGGCGAGCAGTACTTC
CASRQTGTGFGEQYF
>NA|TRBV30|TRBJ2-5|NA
TGTGCCTGGAGGGAATCCGGGGAGACCCAGTACTTC
CAWRESGETQYF
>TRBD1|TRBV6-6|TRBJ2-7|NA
TGTGCCAGCAGGTCGGGACAGTCCTCCTACGAGCAGTACTTC
CASRSGQSSYEQYF
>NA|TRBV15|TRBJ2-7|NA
TGTGCCACCAGCAGAAAAGCGCTGGGACAAGGGAACTACGAGCAGTACTTC
CATSRKALGQGNYEQYF
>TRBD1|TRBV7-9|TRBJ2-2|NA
TGTGCCATATACCACACGGGGACAGGGGCAAATACCGGGGAGCTGTTTTTT
CAIYHTGTGANTGELFF
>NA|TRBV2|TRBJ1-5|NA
TGTGCCAGCCACCTGGGGGCCAACAATCAGCCCCAGCATTTT
CASHLGANNQPQHF
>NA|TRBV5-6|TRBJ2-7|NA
TGTGCCAGCAGCGGGCCTTCGACAGGGACTTTCTCCTACGAGCAGTACTTC
CASSGPSTGTFSYEQYF
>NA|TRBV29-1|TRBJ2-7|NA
TGCAGCGTCGGGACTGCCTCCAAGGCCGAGCAGTACTTC
CSVGTASKAEQYF
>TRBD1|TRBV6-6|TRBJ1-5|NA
TGTGCCAGCAGCCTCGACAGGGGTGGTCAGCCCCAGCATTTT
CASSLDRGGQPQHF
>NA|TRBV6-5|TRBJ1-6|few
TGTGCCAGCAGTTCTAATAATTCACCCCTCCACTTT
CASSSNNSPLHF
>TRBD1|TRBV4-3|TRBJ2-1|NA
TGCGCCAGCAGCCAAGAGCTACCACAGGGGGCAATTTACAATGAGCAGTTCTTC
CASSQELPQGAIYNEQFF
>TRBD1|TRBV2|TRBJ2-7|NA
TGTGCCAGCAGGCGGGACAGGATCTACGAGCAGTACTTC
CASRRDRIYEQYF
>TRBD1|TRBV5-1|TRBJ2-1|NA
TGCGCCAGCGAACCGGGACAGGGGCACAATGAGCAGTTCTTC
CASEPGQGHNEQFF
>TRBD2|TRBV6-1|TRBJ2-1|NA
TGTGCCAGCAGTGAACTAGCGGGGGGGTACAATGAGCAGTTCTTC
CASSELAGGYNEQFF
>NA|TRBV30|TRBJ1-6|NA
TGTGCCTGGAGGGAGGTCTCCTATAATTCACCCCTCCACTTT
CAWREVSYNSPLHF
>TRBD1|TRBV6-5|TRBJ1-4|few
TGTGCCAGCAGTAGGACAGGGGACGAAAAACTGTTTTTT
CASSRTGDEKLFF
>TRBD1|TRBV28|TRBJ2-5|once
TGTGCCAGCAGCTCTTCGACAGGGGGTCGGGAGACCCAGTACTTC
CASSSSTGGRETQYF
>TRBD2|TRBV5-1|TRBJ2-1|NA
TGCGCCAGCAGCTTAACTAGCGATAATGAGCAGTTCTTC
CASSLTSDNEQFF
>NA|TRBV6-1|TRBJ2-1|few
TGTGCCAGCAGTCTTGGGGGGACGGGTAATGAGCAGTTCTTC
CASSLGGTGNEQFF
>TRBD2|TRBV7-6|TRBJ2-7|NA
TGTGCCAGCGGACACACTAGCGGGGGTTCAAGTGAGCAGTACTTC
CASGHTSGGSSEQYF
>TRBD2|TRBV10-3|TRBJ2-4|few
TGTGCCATCAGTGTGGGACTAGCGGGGGGCCAAGGAAACATTCAGTACTTC
CAISVGLAGGQGNIQYF
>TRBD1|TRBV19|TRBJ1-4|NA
TGTGCCAGTAGTTCTTCGACAGGGTGGGGTGAAAAACTGTTTTTT
CASSSSTGWGEKLFF
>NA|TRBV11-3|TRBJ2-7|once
TGTGCCAGCAGCTTAGCCGTAAACTACGAGCAGTACTTC
CASSLAVNYEQYF
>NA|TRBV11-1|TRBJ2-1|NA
TGTGCCAGCAGCTTAGCTGGACATCCCTACAATGAGCAGTTCTTC
CASSLAGHPYNEQFF
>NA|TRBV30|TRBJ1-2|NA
TGTGCCTGGAGTTACACCCCGGGCTATGGCTACACCTTC
CAWSYTPGYGYTF
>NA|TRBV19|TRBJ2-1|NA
TGTGCCAGTAGTATCGGTCAGGGAACCTACAATGAGCAGTTCTTC
CASSIGQGTYNEQFF
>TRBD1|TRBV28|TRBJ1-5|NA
TGTGCCAGCAGTAGGGGGCAACGGGATCAGCCCCAGCATTTT
CASSRGQRDQPQHF
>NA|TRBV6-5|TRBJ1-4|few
TGTGCCAGCAGCAGGGAAAAGGAAAAACTGTTTTTT
CASSREKEKLFF
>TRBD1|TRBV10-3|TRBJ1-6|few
TGTGCCATCACGAAGGGACAGGGAAGTTCACCCCTCCACTTT
CAITKGQGSSPLHF